This T cell receptor (beta chain) came from a study of T cell responses to AZD1222 COVID-19 vaccine. CDR3 length equals 15 residues. Germline V CDR1 and CDR2: MNHEY, SMNVEV (reference sequence). Germline trimming cut 1 base from V and 2 bases from J; bases unmatched to any gene: 0. Regarding this clone: Its antigen is currently unknown.

Study results and caveats: Clonal diversity was possibly underestimated, and the donors were mostly white British, with more females. The breadth and depth of Spike-specific TCRs increased once two AZD1222 doses had been given.

The assay was immunoSEQ multiplex PCR, and TCRdb's table has in-frame clones only and misses some. The sample contains around 47,000 clones, 80% of which appear only once. This specimen consisted of peripheral blood, obtained 28 days after the second dose of the MenACWY control vaccine. The origin of this receptor is an adult who received the MenACWY meningococcal vaccine as a control. The V call is TRBV27, the J call TRBJ2-5; the match to TRBD2 covers 11 bases. The CDR3 nucleotides read TGTGCCAGCAGTTTATTAGCGGGAGGGCAAGAGACCCAGTACTTC. Translating it yields CASSLLAGGQETQYF.